The rows below give T cell receptor beta chains drawn from one sample of a study of beta chain features in type 1 diabetes. Sequenced by immunoSEQ multiplex PCR; TCRdb stores in-frame clones only, minus some. Counted here are 300,000 to 400,000 clones, roughly 13% occurring once; the ten biggest clones make up more than 0.015%. The specimen was naive CD4+ T cells from blood. The source is a man between 18 and 29 years old in good health. Both conserved end residues are part of each CDR3. The D gene is left open where the match is weak. Clone size is shown for a subset of rows, as once, few, many or a class of expanded clone.

d_call: TRBD1; j_call: TRBJ1-1; cdr3_length: 15; clone_size: few; v_call: TRBV28; cdr3_aa: CASSPDRALNTEAFF; cdr3_nt: TGTGCCAGCAGTCCAGACAGGGCTTTAAACACTGAAGCTTTCTTT
d_call: TRBD2; j_call: TRBJ2-1; cdr3_length: 15; clone_size: .; v_call: TRBV4-2; cdr3_aa: CASSGTSGSYNEQFF; cdr3_nt: TGTGCCAGCAGCGGGACTAGCGGGTCATACAATGAGCAGTTCTTC
d_call: TRBD1; j_call: TRBJ1-2; cdr3_length: 14; clone_size: .; v_call: TRBV7-3; cdr3_aa: CASSPPDRAYGYTF; cdr3_nt: TGTGCCAGCAGCCCCCCGGACAGGGCCTATGGCTACACCTTC
d_call: .; j_call: TRBJ1-5; cdr3_length: 14; clone_size: few; v_call: TRBV29-1; cdr3_aa: CSVATGGRRQPQHF; cdr3_nt: TGCAGCGTCGCGACCGGGGGGAGGCGGCAGCCCCAGCATTTT
d_call: .; j_call: TRBJ1-2; cdr3_length: 14; clone_size: .; v_call: TRBV4-3; cdr3_aa: CASRQQAANYGYTF; cdr3_nt: TGCGCCAGCAGACAGCAGGCAGCTAACTATGGCTACACCTTC
d_call: TRBD2; j_call: TRBJ2-1; cdr3_length: 16; clone_size: few; v_call: TRBV28; cdr3_aa: CASSLILAGASGEQFF; cdr3_nt: TGTGCCAGCAGTTTAATCCTAGCGGGAGCGTCGGGTGAGCAGTTCTTC
d_call: TRBD2; j_call: TRBJ2-1; cdr3_length: 15; clone_size: few; v_call: TRBV2; cdr3_aa: CASRRLAGGHNEQFF; cdr3_nt: TGTGCCAGCAGGCGACTAGCGGGGGGCCACAATGAGCAGTTCTTC
d_call: TRBD2; j_call: TRBJ2-7; cdr3_length: 18; clone_size: few; v_call: TRBV7-3; cdr3_aa: CASSLKVVRAGVSDEQYF; cdr3_nt: TGTGCCAGCAGCTTAAAGGTCGTTCGGGCGGGAGTGTCTGACGAGCAGTACTTC
d_call: TRBD2; j_call: TRBJ2-7; cdr3_length: 17; clone_size: few; v_call: TRBV9; cdr3_aa: CASSVGSWLADPSEQYF; cdr3_nt: TGTGCCAGCAGCGTAGGTTCCTGGCTAGCGGATCCGAGCGAGCAGTACTTC
d_call: .; j_call: TRBJ2-7; cdr3_length: 14; clone_size: .; v_call: TRBV7-2; cdr3_aa: CASSPTYNSYEQYF; cdr3_nt: TGTGCCAGCAGCCCTACTTATAACTCCTACGAGCAGTACTTC
d_call: .; j_call: TRBJ1-5; cdr3_length: 15; clone_size: .; v_call: TRBV4-1; cdr3_aa: CASSHNRASNQPQHF; cdr3_nt: TGCGCCAGCAGCCACAACAGGGCAAGCAATCAGCCCCAGCATTTT
d_call: .; j_call: TRBJ2-1; cdr3_length: 15; clone_size: few; v_call: TRBV7-2; cdr3_aa: CASSPQDSSYNEQFF; cdr3_nt: TGTGCCAGCAGCCCCCAAGATAGCTCCTACAATGAGCAGTTCTTC
d_call: .; j_call: TRBJ1-1; cdr3_length: 15; clone_size: few; v_call: TRBV9; cdr3_aa: CASSVAPGGNTEAFF; cdr3_nt: TGTGCCAGCAGCGTAGCCCCGGGAGGAAACACTGAAGCTTTCTTT
d_call: .; j_call: TRBJ2-7; cdr3_length: 16; clone_size: few; v_call: TRBV5-4; cdr3_aa: CASSPKVAGAYYEQYF; cdr3_nt: TGTGCCAGCAGCCCTAAGGTCGCAGGGGCTTACTACGAGCAGTACTTC
d_call: TRBD1; j_call: TRBJ1-2; cdr3_length: 20; clone_size: few; v_call: TRBV30; cdr3_aa: CAWGLPTHRDRGPSSRGYTF; cdr3_nt: TGTGCCTGGGGATTACCTACCCACCGGGACAGGGGGCCCAGTTCCCGTGGCTACACCTTC
d_call: .; j_call: TRBJ1-6; cdr3_length: 15; clone_size: many; v_call: TRBV21-1; cdr3_aa: CASSKPGQGESPLHF; cdr3_nt: TGTGCCAGCAGCAAGCCGGGACAGGGGGAATCACCCCTCCACTTT
d_call: .; j_call: TRBJ1-4; cdr3_length: 17; clone_size: .; v_call: TRBV4-3; cdr3_aa: CASSQDTITSVREKLFF; cdr3_nt: TGCGCCAGCAGCCAAGATACCATTACTTCAGTCAGGGAAAAACTGTTTTTT
d_call: .; j_call: TRBJ1-2; cdr3_length: 13; clone_size: .; v_call: TRBV7-9; cdr3_aa: CASSFDFSDGYTF; cdr3_nt: TGTGCCAGCAGCTTCGACTTCTCGGATGGCTACACCTTC
d_call: .; j_call: TRBJ2-7; cdr3_length: 15; clone_size: few; v_call: TRBV4-1; cdr3_aa: CASSQDREFAYEQYF; cdr3_nt: TGCGCCAGCAGCCAAGACCGGGAGTTCGCCTACGAGCAGTACTTC
d_call: .; j_call: TRBJ1-4; cdr3_length: 16; clone_size: few; v_call: TRBV4-1; cdr3_aa: CASRPGPAPANEKLFF; cdr3_nt: TGCGCCAGCAGGCCAGGTCCGGCCCCAGCTAATGAAAAACTGTTTTTT
d_call: .; j_call: TRBJ2-5; cdr3_length: 12; clone_size: .; v_call: TRBV15; cdr3_aa: CATSSGRETQYF; cdr3_nt: TGTGCCACCAGCAGCGGTCGAGAGACCCAGTACTTC
d_call: TRBD1; j_call: TRBJ2-7; cdr3_length: 16; clone_size: few; v_call: TRBV19; cdr3_aa: CASNPRGTGDPYEQYF; cdr3_nt: TGTGCCAGTAATCCGCGCGGGACAGGGGACCCCTACGAGCAGTACTTC
d_call: TRBD1; j_call: TRBJ2-7; cdr3_length: 15; clone_size: .; v_call: TRBV9; cdr3_aa: CASSVGTGTTYEQYF; cdr3_nt: TGTGCCAGCAGCGTGGGGACAGGGACCACCTACGAGCAGTACTTC
d_call: .; j_call: TRBJ1-1; cdr3_length: 14; clone_size: .; v_call: TRBV4-3; cdr3_aa: CASSQVFRNTEAFF; cdr3_nt: TGCGCCAGCAGCCAAGTCTTTAGGAACACTGAAGCTTTCTTT
d_call: .; j_call: TRBJ1-2; cdr3_length: 14; clone_size: few; v_call: TRBV30; cdr3_aa: CAWSVLGTYYGYTF; cdr3_nt: TGTGCCTGGAGTGTACTAGGGACATACTATGGCTACACCTTC
d_call: .; j_call: TRBJ2-1; cdr3_length: 18; clone_size: .; v_call: TRBV5-1; cdr3_aa: CASSLAGGSSMGYNEQFF; cdr3_nt: TGCGCCAGCAGCTTAGCAGGAGGCTCTTCAATGGGCTACAATGAGCAGTTCTTC
d_call: .; j_call: TRBJ1-3; cdr3_length: 15; clone_size: .; v_call: TRBV7-9; cdr3_aa: CASSPRQGLGNTIYF; cdr3_nt: TGTGCCAGCAGCCCTCGGCAGGGCCTCGGAAACACCATATATTTT
d_call: TRBD2; j_call: TRBJ2-1; cdr3_length: 16; clone_size: .; v_call: TRBV4-2; cdr3_aa: CASSLHTSGTYNEQFF; cdr3_nt: TGTGCCAGCAGCCTACACACTAGCGGGACCTACAATGAGCAGTTCTTC
d_call: TRBD2; j_call: TRBJ2-1; cdr3_length: 13; clone_size: .; v_call: TRBV30; cdr3_aa: CAWRGGGQDEQFF; cdr3_nt: TGTGCCTGGAGGGGCGGGGGGCAAGATGAGCAGTTCTTC
d_call: .; j_call: TRBJ2-7; cdr3_length: 12; clone_size: few; v_call: TRBV28; cdr3_aa: CASSLQSYEQYF; cdr3_nt: TGTGCCAGCAGTTTACAGTCTTACGAGCAGTACTTC
d_call: TRBD1; j_call: TRBJ2-7; cdr3_length: 14; clone_size: .; v_call: TRBV7-2; cdr3_aa: CASSSQQGAYEQYF; cdr3_nt: TGTGCCAGCAGCTCGCAACAGGGGGCATACGAGCAGTACTTC
d_call: TRBD2; j_call: TRBJ2-3; cdr3_length: 16; clone_size: few; v_call: TRBV4-2; cdr3_aa: CASSPPGGGASDTQYF; cdr3_nt: TGTGCCAGCAGCCCCCCCGGCGGGGGGGCGTCAGATACGCAGTATTTT
d_call: TRBD2; j_call: TRBJ2-1; cdr3_length: 16; clone_size: .; v_call: TRBV4-2; cdr3_aa: CASSQLAGISYNEQFF; cdr3_nt: TGTGCCAGCAGTCAATTAGCGGGGATCTCCTACAATGAGCAGTTCTTC
d_call: TRBD1; j_call: TRBJ1-2; cdr3_length: 13; clone_size: .; v_call: TRBV6-5; cdr3_aa: CASSADRIYGYTF; cdr3_nt: TGTGCCAGCAGTGCGGACAGGATCTATGGCTACACCTTC
d_call: .; j_call: TRBJ2-6; cdr3_length: 16; clone_size: .; v_call: TRBV13; cdr3_aa: CASSMGQPPGANVLTF; cdr3_nt: TGTGCCAGCAGCATGGGACAACCCCCTGGGGCCAACGTCCTGACTTTC
d_call: TRBD1; j_call: TRBJ1-5; cdr3_length: 15; clone_size: .; v_call: TRBV5-6; cdr3_aa: CASSQGAWSNQPQHF; cdr3_nt: TGTGCCAGCAGCCAGGGGGCCTGGAGCAATCAGCCCCAGCATTTT
d_call: .; j_call: TRBJ1-2; cdr3_length: 11; clone_size: .; v_call: TRBV29-1; cdr3_aa: CSVGEGRIYTF; cdr3_nt: TGCAGCGTCGGGGAAGGGCGGATCTACACCTTC
d_call: TRBD2; j_call: TRBJ2-7; cdr3_length: 15; clone_size: few; v_call: TRBV5-1; cdr3_aa: CASSPLASGSYEQYF; cdr3_nt: TGCGCCAGCAGCCCCTTGGCTAGCGGGAGTTACGAGCAGTACTTC
d_call: .; j_call: TRBJ1-1; cdr3_length: 13; clone_size: .; v_call: TRBV5-1; cdr3_aa: CATSSWEGTEAFF; cdr3_nt: TGCGCCACCTCCTCGTGGGAGGGCACTGAAGCTTTCTTT
d_call: TRBD1; j_call: TRBJ2-7; cdr3_length: 15; clone_size: few; v_call: TRBV5-1; cdr3_aa: CASSSQGVEIHEQYF; cdr3_nt: TGCGCCAGCAGCTCGCAGGGGGTCGAGATCCACGAGCAGTACTTC
d_call: .; j_call: TRBJ2-4; cdr3_length: 16; clone_size: few; v_call: TRBV5-6; cdr3_aa: CASSPMGGHGLNIQYF; cdr3_nt: TGTGCCAGCAGCCCGATGGGGGGGCATGGGCTGAACATTCAGTACTTC
d_call: .; j_call: TRBJ2-3; cdr3_length: 14; clone_size: few; v_call: TRBV13; cdr3_aa: CASSLGHYTDTQYF; cdr3_nt: TGTGCCAGCAGCTTAGGTCACTACACAGATACGCAGTATTTT
d_call: TRBD2; j_call: TRBJ2-7; cdr3_length: 15; clone_size: few; v_call: TRBV30; cdr3_aa: CAWSAGLAGGYEQYF; cdr3_nt: TGTGCCTGGAGTGCCGGACTAGCGGGGGGATACGAGCAGTACTTC
d_call: .; j_call: TRBJ2-5; cdr3_length: 14; clone_size: .; v_call: TRBV9; cdr3_aa: CASSVGAGQETQYF; cdr3_nt: TGTGCCAGCAGCGTAGGGGCAGGGCAAGAGACCCAGTACTTC
d_call: TRBD2; j_call: TRBJ2-1; cdr3_length: 15; clone_size: .; v_call: TRBV6-6; cdr3_aa: CASSLTSGRADEQFF; cdr3_nt: TGTGCCAGCAGCCTCACTAGCGGGAGGGCCGATGAGCAGTTCTTC
d_call: .; j_call: TRBJ2-7; cdr3_length: 14; clone_size: few; v_call: TRBV19; cdr3_aa: CASSIRAGTYEQYF; cdr3_nt: TGTGCCAGTAGTATCCGGGCGGGAACCTACGAGCAGTACTTC
d_call: .; j_call: TRBJ2-1; cdr3_length: 14; clone_size: .; v_call: TRBV5-1; cdr3_aa: CASSLGQTYNEQFF; cdr3_nt: TGCGCCAGCAGCTTGGGTCAGACTTACAATGAGCAGTTCTTC
d_call: .; j_call: TRBJ2-1; cdr3_length: 16; clone_size: .; v_call: TRBV5-1; cdr3_aa: CASSLQGASSYNEQFF; cdr3_nt: TGCGCCAGCAGCCTTCAGGGTGCGAGCTCCTACAATGAGCAGTTCTTC
d_call: .; j_call: TRBJ1-1; cdr3_length: 15; clone_size: .; v_call: TRBV9; cdr3_aa: CASSVAPTRDTEAFF; cdr3_nt: TGTGCCAGCAGCGTAGCTCCCACCCGAGACACTGAAGCTTTCTTT
d_call: .; j_call: TRBJ2-7; cdr3_length: 14; clone_size: few; v_call: TRBV30; cdr3_aa: CAWSVRRSQVEQYF; cdr3_nt: TGTGCCTGGAGTGTACGCAGGTCTCAGGTCGAGCAGTACTTC
d_call: .; j_call: TRBJ1-3; cdr3_length: 13; clone_size: few; v_call: TRBV30; cdr3_aa: CAWSVGGGNTIYF; cdr3_nt: TGTGCCTGGAGTGTTGGAGGAGGAAACACCATATATTTT
d_call: TRBD1; j_call: TRBJ1-2; cdr3_length: 13; clone_size: .; v_call: TRBV14; cdr3_aa: CASSQDMTGGYTF; cdr3_nt: TGTGCCAGCAGCCAGGATATGACAGGGGGCTACACCTTC
d_call: .; j_call: TRBJ2-3; cdr3_length: 14; clone_size: .; v_call: TRBV6-5; cdr3_aa: CASRDYRSTDTQYF; cdr3_nt: TGTGCCAGCAGGGACTACCGAAGCACAGATACGCAGTATTTT
d_call: TRBD2; j_call: TRBJ2-7; cdr3_length: 15; clone_size: .; v_call: TRBV18; cdr3_aa: CASSPGTSGRREQYF; cdr3_nt: TGTGCCAGCTCACCCGGGACTAGCGGGAGACGCGAGCAGTACTTC
d_call: TRBD2; j_call: TRBJ2-7; cdr3_length: 15; clone_size: .; v_call: TRBV5-1; cdr3_aa: CASSLGAGVGHEQYF; cdr3_nt: TGCGCCAGCAGCTTGGGGGCGGGAGTAGGCCACGAGCAGTACTTC
d_call: TRBD1; j_call: TRBJ2-5; cdr3_length: 13; clone_size: few; v_call: TRBV5-1; cdr3_aa: CASSPGQGETQYF; cdr3_nt: TGCGCCAGCAGCCCGGGACAGGGAGAGACCCAGTACTTC
d_call: TRBD1; j_call: TRBJ2-3; cdr3_length: 16; clone_size: few; v_call: TRBV28; cdr3_aa: CASSFQTGGMADTQYF; cdr3_nt: TGTGCCAGCAGTTTTCAGACAGGGGGCATGGCAGATACGCAGTATTTT
d_call: .; j_call: TRBJ2-3; cdr3_length: 13; clone_size: few; v_call: TRBV2; cdr3_aa: CADGARSTDTQYF; cdr3_nt: TGTGCCGATGGGGCAAGGAGCACAGATACGCAGTATTTT
d_call: .; j_call: TRBJ1-2; cdr3_length: 11; clone_size: few; v_call: TRBV7-9; cdr3_aa: CASSLRGGYTF; cdr3_nt: TGTGCCAGCAGCCTCAGGGGTGGCTACACCTTC
d_call: .; j_call: TRBJ1-1; cdr3_length: 14; clone_size: .; v_call: TRBV7-8; cdr3_aa: CASSLLEGSGGAFF; cdr3_nt: TGTGCCAGCAGCTTATTGGAGGGGTCGGGTGGGGCTTTCTTT